This T cell receptor (beta chain) was observed in a study of CD8 T cells in Susac syndrome. This CDR3 spans 15 amino acids. Germline CDR1 SEHNR, CDR2 FQNEAQ (reference sequence). Trimming pared 5 bases from V and 2 bases from J, leaving 15 bases between. A single count supports this clonotype. Healthy donors constituted the controls, which were matched for age and sex. FACS was used to enrich TEMRA cells, whereas the CD8+ and CD4+ T cells were obtained by negative isolation. Roughly 0.45 to 1 ug RNA was reverse transcribed with random hexamers. An immunoSEQ multiplex PCR generated amplified TCR beta CDR3 products spanning 54 Vbeta and 13 Jbeta. Via MiXCR, TCRdb re-called the immunoSEQ multiplex PCR reads, giving one row per CDR3 protein. The top ten clones hold 0.13% to 0.15% of a sample with 90,000 to 150,000 distinct CDR3 sequences, around 90% of them seen once.

The sequencing sample was made of CD4+ T cells from PBMCs. The sequence derives from a human donor in good health. The chain joins TRBV7-9 to TRBJ1-1; D gene unclear. The CDR3 nucleotides are TGTGCCAGCAGCGGATTGGACGGCGGAAACACTGAAGCTTTCTTT. Protein: CASSGLDGGNTEAFF.